This T cell receptor (beta chain) was sequenced in a study of neoadjuvant nivolumab and ipilimumab in lung cancer (dated by TCRdb to between 2020 and 2021). With respect to the entire study: Nivolumab was given at 3 mg/kg intravenously on days 1, 15 and 29, and the combination arm added ipilimumab 1 mg/kg on day 1 only. The primary trial endpoint was the major pathologic response (MPR) rate in the intention-to-treat population in each study arm. A total of around 46 patients with operable NSCLC were treated in the trial, with about 23 randomized to nivolumab monotherapy and approximately 21 randomized to nivolumab plus ipilimumab. The study compared TCR repertoires in pretherapy (baseline) peripheral blood with TCR repertoires in tumors resected at surgery following neoadjuvant immune checkpoint blockade. Matched pretherapy and resected tumor pairs were analyzed for seven patients: four treated with nivolumab and three with nivolumab plus ipilimumab.

Points the paper makes about the study in general: From pretherapy to surgery, tumor T-cell richness and clonality increased in three of three dual-therapy tumors but in only two of four nivolumab-treated tumors. A positive correlation was observed between pretherapy blood TCR richness and richness in tumors resected after neoadjuvant therapy (Spearman R of about 0.8). A small number of samples underwent TCR sequencing. Greater TCR richness and clonality were observed in resected tumors than in tumor-adjacent uninvolved lung, and increases were observed in more dual-therapy-treated tumors. There was no significant correlation between TCR clonality and pathologic tumor regression, and just a single major-pathologic-response sample was available for the clonality-regression analysis.

Compared with germline, V lacks 5 bases and J lacks 5 bases; bases without a gene match: 9. Based on the germline V gene, the CDR1 and CDR2 sequences are SGHTA and FQGNSA. The CDR3 covers 15 residues, taking in both the cysteine and the phenylalanine. Only CDR3 DNA is held: 45 bases, read in frame from base 1. The library came from the immunoSEQ multiplex PCR assay. As for how the authors treated the data: Richness and clonality were used to summarize the repertoires, and clones that significantly expanded or contracted between pre- and post-therapy samples were identified. The table was pulled from immuneACCESS by TCRdb, which kept in-frame rearrangements only. Such tables lose some clones; where checked, under half of the loss comes from unresolved V genes, and the rest has no known cause. V and J calls and clone size are given by that table; D and trimming were obtained from the DNA. This sample is represented by under 15,000 clones; almost 96% of them were singletons. Under 3% of the sample is in the top ten clones.

The count of this clone is one. This receptor's antigen is unknown. No qualities accompany the bases; no much larger clone lies one base away. What the time point label conveys for this sample: at surgical resection after neoadjuvant nivolumab +/- ipilimumab. Samples came from the phase 2 randomized NEOSTAR trial, which tested neoadjuvant nivolumab or nivolumab plus ipilimumab followed by surgery in operable NSCLC. The rearrangement combines TRBV7-2 with TRBJ2-7, with TRBD2 identical over 10 junction bases. The clonotype was recovered from an adult with non-small cell lung cancer. The material was peripheral blood, obtained after neoadjuvant nivolumab, alone or with ipilimumab, at or shortly before surgery. The nucleotides read TGTGCCAGCAGCCCCACCGGGACTAGCGACCACGAGCAGTACTTC. This gives the protein CASSPTGTSDHEQYF.